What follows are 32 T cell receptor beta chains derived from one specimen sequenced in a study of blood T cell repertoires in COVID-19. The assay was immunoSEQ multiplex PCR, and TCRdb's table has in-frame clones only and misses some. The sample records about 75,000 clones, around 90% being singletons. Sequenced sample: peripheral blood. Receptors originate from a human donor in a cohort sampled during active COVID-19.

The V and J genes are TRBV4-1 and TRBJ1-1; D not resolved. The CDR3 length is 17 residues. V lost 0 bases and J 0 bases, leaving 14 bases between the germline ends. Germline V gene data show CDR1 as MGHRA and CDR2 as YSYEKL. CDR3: CASSQEGSLLLNTEAFF. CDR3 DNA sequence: TGCGCCAGCAGCCAAGAGGGGAGCCTCCTTCTGAACACTGAAGCTTTCTTT.

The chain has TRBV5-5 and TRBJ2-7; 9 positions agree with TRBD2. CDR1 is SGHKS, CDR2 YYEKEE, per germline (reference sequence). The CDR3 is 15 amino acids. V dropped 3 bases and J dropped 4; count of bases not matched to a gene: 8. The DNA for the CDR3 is TGTGCCAGCAGCTCGGGACTAGCTGGGGCGTACGAGCAGTACTTC. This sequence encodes CASSSGLAGAYEQYF.

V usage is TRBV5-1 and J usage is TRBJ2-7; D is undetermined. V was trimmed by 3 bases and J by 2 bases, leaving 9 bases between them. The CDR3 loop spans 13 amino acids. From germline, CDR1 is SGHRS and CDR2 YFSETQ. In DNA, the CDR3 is TGCGCCAGCAGCTCGGAGCTGACCTACGAGCAGTACTTC. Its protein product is CASSSELTYEQYF.

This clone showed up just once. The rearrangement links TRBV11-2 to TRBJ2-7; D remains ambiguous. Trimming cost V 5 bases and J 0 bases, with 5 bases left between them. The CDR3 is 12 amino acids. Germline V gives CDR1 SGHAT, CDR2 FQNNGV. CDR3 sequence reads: CASSLSSYEQYF. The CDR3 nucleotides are TGTGCCAGCAGCCTCAGCTCCTACGAGCAGTACTTC.

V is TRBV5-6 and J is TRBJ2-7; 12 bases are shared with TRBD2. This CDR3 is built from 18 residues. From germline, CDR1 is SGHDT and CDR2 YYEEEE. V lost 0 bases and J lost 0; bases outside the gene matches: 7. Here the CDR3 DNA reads TGTGCCAGCAGCTTGGCCGTCGGACTAGCGGGATACTCCTACGAGCAGTACTTC. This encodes CASSLAVGLAGYSYEQYF.

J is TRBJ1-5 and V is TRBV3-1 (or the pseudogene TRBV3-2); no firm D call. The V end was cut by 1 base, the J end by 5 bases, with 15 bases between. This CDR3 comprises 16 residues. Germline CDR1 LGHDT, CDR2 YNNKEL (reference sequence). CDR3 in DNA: TGTGCCAGCAGCCAAGCGGCAGGCCCTAAGGATCAGCCCCAGCATTTT. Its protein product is CASSQAAGPKDQPQHF.

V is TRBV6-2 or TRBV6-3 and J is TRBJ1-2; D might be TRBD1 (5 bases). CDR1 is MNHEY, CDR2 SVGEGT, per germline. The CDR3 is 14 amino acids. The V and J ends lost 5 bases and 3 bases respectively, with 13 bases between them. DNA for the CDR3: TGTGCCAGCAGTCGGGGCGGAGGGTACTATGGCTACACCTTC. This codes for CASSRGGGYYGYTF.

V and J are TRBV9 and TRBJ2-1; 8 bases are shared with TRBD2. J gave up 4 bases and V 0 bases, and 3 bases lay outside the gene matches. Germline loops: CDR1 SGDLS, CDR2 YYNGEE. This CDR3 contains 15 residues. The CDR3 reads CASSVGAGEYNEQFF. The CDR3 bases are TGTGCCAGCAGCGTAGGAGCGGGGGAATACAATGAGCAGTTCTTC.

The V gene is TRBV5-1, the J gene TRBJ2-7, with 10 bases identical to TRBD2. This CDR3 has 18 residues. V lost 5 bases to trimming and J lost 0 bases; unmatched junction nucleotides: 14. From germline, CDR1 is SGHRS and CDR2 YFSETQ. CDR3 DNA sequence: TGCGCCAGCAGACAGGCAGGGACTAGCGTTTCAAGCTCCTACGAGCAGTACTTC. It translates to CASRQAGTSVSSSYEQYF. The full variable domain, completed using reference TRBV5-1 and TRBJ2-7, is KAGVTQTPRYLIKTRGQQVTLSCSPISGHRSVSWYQQTPGQGLQFLFEYFSETQRNKGNFPGRFSGRQFSNSRSEMNVSTLELGDSALYLCASRQAGTSVSSSYEQYFGPGTRLTVT.

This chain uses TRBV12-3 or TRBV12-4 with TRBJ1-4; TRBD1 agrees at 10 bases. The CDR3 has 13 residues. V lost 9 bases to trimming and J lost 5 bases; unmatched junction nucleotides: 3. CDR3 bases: TGTGCCAGATGGGACAGGGGAAATGAAAAACTGTTTTTT. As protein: CARWDRGNEKLFF.

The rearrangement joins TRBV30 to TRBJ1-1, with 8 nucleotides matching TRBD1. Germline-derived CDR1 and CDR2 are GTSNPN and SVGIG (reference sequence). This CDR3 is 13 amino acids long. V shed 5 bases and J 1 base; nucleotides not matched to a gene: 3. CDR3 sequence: CAWGQGANTEAFF. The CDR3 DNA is TGTGCCTGGGGACAGGGCGCGAACACTGAAGCTTTCTTT.

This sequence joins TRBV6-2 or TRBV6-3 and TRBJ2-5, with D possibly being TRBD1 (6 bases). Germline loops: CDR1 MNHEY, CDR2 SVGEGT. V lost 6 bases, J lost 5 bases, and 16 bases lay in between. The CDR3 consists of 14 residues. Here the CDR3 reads CASSLSQGKETQYF. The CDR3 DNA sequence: TGTGCCAGCAGCCTATCCCAGGGGAAGGAGACCCAGTACTTC.

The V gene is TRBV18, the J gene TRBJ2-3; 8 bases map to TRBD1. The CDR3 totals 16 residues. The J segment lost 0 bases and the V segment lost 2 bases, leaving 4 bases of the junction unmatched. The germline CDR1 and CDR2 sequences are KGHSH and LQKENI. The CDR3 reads CASSPGTGGSTDTQYF. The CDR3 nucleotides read TGTGCCAGCTCACCAGGAACAGGGGGTAGCACAGATACGCAGTATTTT.

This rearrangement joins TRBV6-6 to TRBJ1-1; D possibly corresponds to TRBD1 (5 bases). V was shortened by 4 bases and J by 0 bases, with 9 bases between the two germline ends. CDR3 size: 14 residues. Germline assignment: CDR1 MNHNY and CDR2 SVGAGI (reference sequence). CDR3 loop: CASSLPGLNTEAFF. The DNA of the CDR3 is TGTGCCAGCAGTTTGCCAGGGCTGAACACTGAAGCTTTCTTT.

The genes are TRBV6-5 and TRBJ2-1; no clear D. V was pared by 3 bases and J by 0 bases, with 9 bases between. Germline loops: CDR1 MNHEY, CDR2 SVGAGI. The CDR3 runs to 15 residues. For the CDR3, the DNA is TGTGCCAGCAGTTATATGGAGAGCTCCTACAATGAGCAGTTCTTC. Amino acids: CASSYMESSYNEQFF.

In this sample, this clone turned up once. The CDR3 DNA sequence: TGTGCCAGCAGCCCTAGCACGGTGGCAGATACGCAGTATTTT. Translation gives CASSPSTVADTQYF. The genes are TRBV9 and TRBJ2-3, with D possibly being TRBD2 (5 bases). The CDR3 has 14 residues. V was clipped by 4 bases and J by 4 bases, with 13 bases between them. The germline V gene has CDR1 SGDLS and CDR2 YYNGEE.

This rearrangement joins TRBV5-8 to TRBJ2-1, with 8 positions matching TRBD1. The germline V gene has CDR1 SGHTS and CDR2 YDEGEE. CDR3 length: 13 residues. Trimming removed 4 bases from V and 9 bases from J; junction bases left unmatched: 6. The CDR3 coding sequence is TGTGCCAGCAGCGGACAGGGAGGTGGTGAGCAGTTCTTC. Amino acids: CASSGQGGGEQFF.

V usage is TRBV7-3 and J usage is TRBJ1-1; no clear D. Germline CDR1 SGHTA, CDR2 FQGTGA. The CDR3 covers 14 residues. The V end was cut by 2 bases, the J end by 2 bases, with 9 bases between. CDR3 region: CASSLGQTNTEAFF. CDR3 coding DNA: TGTGCCAGCAGCTTAGGTCAGACTAACACTGAAGCTTTCTTT.

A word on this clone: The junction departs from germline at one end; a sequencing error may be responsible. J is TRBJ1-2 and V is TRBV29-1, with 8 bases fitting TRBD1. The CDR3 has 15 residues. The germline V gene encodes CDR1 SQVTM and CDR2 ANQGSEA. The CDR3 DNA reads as TGCAGCGTAGAAGACGGACAGGGTAGAAACTATGGCTACACCTTC. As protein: CSVEDGQGRNYGYTF.

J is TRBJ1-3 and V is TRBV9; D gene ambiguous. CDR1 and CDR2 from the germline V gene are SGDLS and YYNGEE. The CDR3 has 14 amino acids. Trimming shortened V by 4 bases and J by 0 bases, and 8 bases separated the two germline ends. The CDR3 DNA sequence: TGTGCCAGCAGCTCTATGAGCTCTGGAAACACCATATATTTT. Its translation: CASSSMSSGNTIYF. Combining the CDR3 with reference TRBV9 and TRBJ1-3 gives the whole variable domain DSGVTQTPKHLITATGQRVTLRCSPRSGDLSVYWYQQSLDQGLQFLIQYYNGEERAKGNILERFSAQQFPDLHSELNLSSLELGDSALYFCASSSMSSGNTIYFGEGSWLTVV.

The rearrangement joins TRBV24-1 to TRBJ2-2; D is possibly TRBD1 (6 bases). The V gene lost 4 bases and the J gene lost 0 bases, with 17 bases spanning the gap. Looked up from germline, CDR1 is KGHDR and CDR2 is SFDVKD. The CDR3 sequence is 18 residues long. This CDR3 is CATSDHRTGHTNTGELFF. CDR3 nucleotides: TGTGCCACCAGTGACCACCGAACAGGGCATACGAACACCGGGGAGCTGTTTTTT.

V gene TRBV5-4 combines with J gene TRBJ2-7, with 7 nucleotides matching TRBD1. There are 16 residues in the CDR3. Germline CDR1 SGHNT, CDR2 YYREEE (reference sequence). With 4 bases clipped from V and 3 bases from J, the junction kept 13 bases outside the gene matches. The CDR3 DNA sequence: TGTGCCAGCAGCACCCGGACAGGCGGACACCTCTACGAGCAGTACTTC. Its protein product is CASSTRTGGHLYEQYF.

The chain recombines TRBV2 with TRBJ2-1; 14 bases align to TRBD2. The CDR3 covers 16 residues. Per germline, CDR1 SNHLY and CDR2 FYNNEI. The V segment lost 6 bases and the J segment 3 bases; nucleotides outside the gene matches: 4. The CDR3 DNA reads TGTGCCAGCAGGGGGACTAGCGGGAGTAGCTACAATGAGCAGTTCTTC. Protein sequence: CASRGTSGSSYNEQFF.

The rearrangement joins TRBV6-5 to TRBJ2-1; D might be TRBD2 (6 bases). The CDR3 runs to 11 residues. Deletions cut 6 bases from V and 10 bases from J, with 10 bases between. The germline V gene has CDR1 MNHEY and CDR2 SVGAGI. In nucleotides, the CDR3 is TGTGCCAGCAGCGGAGGGGTCGAGCAGTTCTTC. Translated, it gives CASSGGVEQFF.

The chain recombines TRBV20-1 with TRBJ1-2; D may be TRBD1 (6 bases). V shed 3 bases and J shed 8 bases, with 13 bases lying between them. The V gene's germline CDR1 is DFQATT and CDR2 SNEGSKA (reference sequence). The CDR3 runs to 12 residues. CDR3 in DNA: TGCAGTGCTAGTCAGGGGAAAAAAGGCTACACCTTC. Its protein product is CSASQGKKGYTF.

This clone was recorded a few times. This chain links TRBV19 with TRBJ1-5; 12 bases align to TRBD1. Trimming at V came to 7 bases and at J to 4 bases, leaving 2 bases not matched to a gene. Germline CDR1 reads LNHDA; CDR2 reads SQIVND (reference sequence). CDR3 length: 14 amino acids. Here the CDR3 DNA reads TGTGCCAGTACGGGACAGGGGGCGAATCAGCCCCAGCATTTT. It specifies CASTGQGANQPQHF.

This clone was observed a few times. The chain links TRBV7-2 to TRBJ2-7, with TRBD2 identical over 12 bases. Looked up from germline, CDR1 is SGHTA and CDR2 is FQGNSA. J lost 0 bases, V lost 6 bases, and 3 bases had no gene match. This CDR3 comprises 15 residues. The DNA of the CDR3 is TGTGCCAGCAGTCCGACTAGCGGGAGCTCCTACGAGCAGTACTTC. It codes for CASSPTSGSSYEQYF.

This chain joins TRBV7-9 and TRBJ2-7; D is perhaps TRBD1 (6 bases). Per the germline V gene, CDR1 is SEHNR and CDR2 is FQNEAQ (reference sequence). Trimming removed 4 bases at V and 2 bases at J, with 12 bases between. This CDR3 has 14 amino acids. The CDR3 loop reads CASSSGVGPYEQYF. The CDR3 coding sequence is TGTGCCAGCAGCTCAGGGGTGGGGCCCTACGAGCAGTACTTC.

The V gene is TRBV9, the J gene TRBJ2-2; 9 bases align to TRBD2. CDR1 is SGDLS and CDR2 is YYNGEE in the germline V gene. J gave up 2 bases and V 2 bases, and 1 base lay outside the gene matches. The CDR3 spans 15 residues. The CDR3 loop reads CASSVSGRNTGELFF. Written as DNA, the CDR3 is TGTGCCAGCAGCGTTAGCGGGAGAAACACCGGGGAGCTGTTTTTT.

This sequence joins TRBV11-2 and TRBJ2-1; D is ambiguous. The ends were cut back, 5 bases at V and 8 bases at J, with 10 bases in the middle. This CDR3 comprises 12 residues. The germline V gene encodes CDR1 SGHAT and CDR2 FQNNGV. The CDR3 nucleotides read TGTGCCAGCAGCCGAGTAGCCGATGAGCAGTTCTTC. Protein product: CASSRVADEQFF. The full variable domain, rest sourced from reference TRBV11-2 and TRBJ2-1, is EAGVAQSPRYKIIEKRQSVAFWCNPISGHATLYWYQQILGQGPKLLIQFQNNGVVDDSQLPKDRFSAERLKGVDSTLKIQPAKLEDSAVYLCASSRVADEQFFGPGTRLTVL.

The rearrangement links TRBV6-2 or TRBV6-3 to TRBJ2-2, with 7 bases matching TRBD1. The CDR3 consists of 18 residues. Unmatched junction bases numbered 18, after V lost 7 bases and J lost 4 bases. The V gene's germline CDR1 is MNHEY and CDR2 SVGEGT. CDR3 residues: CASNPVGPGQAFTGELFF. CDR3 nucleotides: TGTGCCAGCAACCCAGTGGGACCCGGACAGGCTTTCACCGGGGAGCTGTTTTTT.

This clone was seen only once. CDR3 nucleotide sequence: TGTGCCAGCAGCTCCCGAGGACAGGGCAACACCTACGAGCAGTACTTC. It yields the protein CASSSRGQGNTYEQYF. The chain has TRBV7-8 and TRBJ2-7; 8 bases align to TRBD1. V trimming: 4 bases; J trimming: 2 bases; junction bases outside the gene matches: 10. In germline, CDR1 is SGHVS, CDR2 FQNEAQ. This CDR3 has 16 residues.